The present TCR beta chain was sequenced within a study of PD-L1 blockade in urothelial cancer. Turning to the study itself: Males with bladder-origin urothelial cancer constituted twenty-five of 29 patients. Typically, measured as a median, blood samples had 110,000 to 150,000 T cells. Whole-study findings and limits: At the 3-week point, tumor-associated blood clones expanded more in durable-benefit patients.

Germline lookup yields CDR1 MDHEN and CDR2 SYDVKM. The CDR3 contains 11 residues. V lost 1 base and J lost 11, with 6 bases in between. Diagnoses among patients were locally advanced or metastatic urothelial carcinoma. As for this clone: The antigen is not known.

The table came from immunoSEQ multiplex PCR; TCRdb's copy has only in-frame clones and leaves some out. The table records tens of thousands of clones, approximately 90% of them present only once. This receptor was taken from a man in his sixties with urothelial cancer. The chain uses TRBV28 and TRBJ2-1, with D perhaps TRBD2 (5 bases). The specimen comprised PBMCs, sampled around atezolizumab (anti-PD-L1) treatment. The CDR3 region is CASSLYGKQFF. CDR3 in DNA: TGTGCCAGCAGTTTATACGGGAAGCAGTTCTTC.